The rows below give T cell receptor beta chains drawn from one sample of a study of T cell changes during pregnancy in multiple sclerosis. The protocol was immunoSEQ multiplex PCR, while the TCRdb copy is restricted to in-frame clones and leaves out a portion. The sample includes fewer than 35,000 clones, approximately 94% of them seen just once. The source material was CD4+ T cells from peripheral blood mononuclear cells, sampled after pregnancy. Receptors originate from a female donor with multiple sclerosis, enrolled in a pregnancy study. CDR3s include the opening cysteine and the closing phenylalanine or tryptophan. Fields, in order: clone size, J gene, V gene, CDR3 protein. Clone size is given for some rows only: seen once, a few or many times, or a class if the clone is expanded.

NA	TRBJ2-7	TRBV7-2	CASSLGQGAEQYF
NA	TRBJ1-2	TRBV30	CAWSWTGLEGYTF
NA	TRBJ2-1	TRBV7-2	CASSLAPTSGGANEQFF
NA	TRBJ2-7	TRBV6-5	CASSTRGLSYEQYF
once	TRBJ2-2	TRBV11-3	CASSLTYLGRETGELFF
once	TRBJ2-7	TRBV11-2	CASSSGEGGEQYF
NA	TRBJ1-3	TRBV18	CASSPPVMVGASGNTIYF
NA	TRBJ2-5	TRBV27	CASSHFGAQETQYF
NA	TRBJ2-1	TRBV5-1	CASSLAGAGGRGEQFF
NA	TRBJ1-1	TRBV7-3	CASSEAGGTEAFF
NA	TRBJ2-1	TRBV4-3	CASSPLPSAGTGSNEQFF
NA	TRBJ2-5	TRBV6-6	CASSRISLGGGETQYF
NA	TRBJ1-2	TRBV19	CASSMTRRADTF
once	TRBJ2-3	TRBV6-5	CASSYSKRGLDTQYF
NA	TRBJ2-3	TRBV28	CASKTGGRLTDTQYF
few	TRBJ1-5	TRBV6-5	CASGVTGTQPQHF
NA	TRBJ1-1	TRBV29-1	CSVTQGANTEAFF
NA	TRBJ2-1	TRBV5-1	CASRPEQGNEQFF
NA	TRBJ1-2	TRBV19	CASSQKGEDYGYTF
NA	TRBJ2-3	TRBV5-8	CASSLRADTQYF
NA	TRBJ2-1	TRBV7-7	CASSSHNLNSGRPSYNEQFF
once	TRBJ2-5	TRBV5-1	CASSLGTGDETQYF
NA	TRBJ2-1	TRBV10-3	CAISGSGTSGSREQFF
NA	TRBJ2-3	TRBV30	CAWSVGQGTDTQYF
NA	TRBJ1-5	TRBV5-6	CASSLWETVNQPQHF
NA	TRBJ2-2	TRBV27	CASGASNTGELFF
NA	TRBJ2-1	TRBV11-3	CASSLLAGSSNEQFF
once	TRBJ2-5	TRBV30	CAWNQRLDYPQYF
NA	TRBJ2-3	TRBV7-3	CASSIQGGSTDTQYF
NA	TRBJ2-2	TRBV30	CAWSPTGAGELFF
NA	TRBJ1-2	TRBV5-4	CASSQDSPNYGYTF
NA	TRBJ1-2	TRBV5-6	CASSSLGTGYGYTF
NA	TRBJ2-6	TRBV5-4	CASSLGAASSGANVLTF
NA	TRBJ2-7	TRBV7-2	CASSLALGAYEQYF
NA	TRBJ1-6	TRBV30	CAWSHTGDRALHF
once	TRBJ1-2	TRBV5-1	CASSDRGGYTF
NA	TRBJ2-1	TRBV7-8	CASSLPPGSGRRYNEQFF
NA	TRBJ1-2	TRBV2	CASSFRDREGGYTF
few	TRBJ1-3	TRBV11-2	CASSPTRSGNTIYF
few	TRBJ1-1	TRBV30	CAWSWGPNTEAFF
once	TRBJ1-1	TRBV10-1	CASSESQGQGRWTEAFF
NA	TRBJ2-7	TRBV30	CAWSVWRIGYEQYF
NA	TRBJ1-1	TRBV6-5	CASRTPEMNTEAFF
few	TRBJ2-5	TRBV5-1	CASSPLILAGESETQYF
NA	TRBJ1-2	TRBV30	CAWSQTGTAYGYTF
NA	TRBJ1-1	TRBV4-3	CASSQDRSGGTEAFF
NA	TRBJ1-3	TRBV4-3	CASSDRSSGNTIYF
NA	TRBJ2-7	TRBV5-6	CASSLGQGRYEQYF
NA	TRBJ1-2	TRBV7-9	CASSDILGGGDYGYTF
NA	TRBJ2-7	TRBV5-4	CASRPAGGPAYEQYF
NA	TRBJ1-5	TRBV19	CASSIEGRGHQPQHF
NA	TRBJ1-2	TRBV6-4	CASSDSPGGGDYGYTF
NA	TRBJ1-1	TRBV19	CASSNRGINTEAFF
NA	TRBJ1-1	TRBV30	CASNGLSTEAFF
once	TRBJ1-1	TRBV19	CASQITGGLNTEAFF
NA	TRBJ1-5	TRBV6-1	CASSEFRQGVQPQHF
NA	TRBJ2-5	TRBV5-1	CASSLGTGQETQYF
few	TRBJ1-1	TRBV30	CASSQGTNTEAFF
NA	TRBJ2-5	TRBV7-9	CASSLDVQETQYF
NA	TRBJ1-2	TRBV19	CASSSFRTGVGYGYTF